These T cell receptor beta chains were read from a single sample in a study of CD8 T cells in ankylosing spondylitis. MiXCR was run by TCRdb on the 5' RACE reads, yielding one entry per CDR3 protein. The data contain over 150,000 distinct CDR3 sequences, 15% to 20% of them singletons. Sequencing used blood, either unsorted or a sorted T cell fraction (not recorded which). The receptors were gathered from a male donor between 5 and 29 years old with ankylosing spondylitis or in good health (not recorded which). The CDR3 runs from the conserved cysteine through the conserved F or W. The order of the fields is clone size, V gene, D gene, J gene, CDR3 length, CDR3 protein, CDR3 DNA. The D gene is left open where the match is weak. Clone size is given for some rows only: seen once, a few or many times, or a class if the clone is expanded.

NA	TRBV29-1	NA	TRBJ1-1	14	CSVSGRMMNTEAFF	TGCAGCGTTTCGGGCAGGATGATGAACACTGAAGCTTTCTTT
many	TRBV29-1	NA	TRBJ1-1	18	CSVDTFRKEKKVGTEAFF	TGCAGCGTTGATACTTTTCGGAAAGAGAAGAAGGTGGGCACTGAAGCTTTCTTT
NA	TRBV20-1	NA	TRBJ2-3	13	CSASGVSTDTQYF	TGCAGTGCTAGCGGGGTTAGCACAGATACGCAGTATTTT
many	TRBV4-3	NA	TRBJ2-7	17	CASSQEGPGTVAYEQYF	TGCGCCAGCAGCCAAGAGGGGCCCGGGACTGTGGCCTACGAGCAGTACTTC
many	TRBV29-1	NA	TRBJ2-7	13	CSAGTGRVYEQYF	TGCAGCGCCGGGACTGGACGCGTCTACGAGCAGTACTTC
many	TRBV20-1	NA	TRBJ2-7	15	CSAPTVRDFRYEQYF	TGCAGTGCTCCTACCGTCCGGGACTTTAGGTACGAGCAGTACTTC
many	TRBV11-3	TRBD2	TRBJ2-3	16	CASSHHLAGGPNTQYF	TGTGCCAGCAGCCACCACCTAGCGGGAGGGCCTAATACGCAGTATTTT
NA	TRBV12-3/TRBV12-4	TRBD2	TRBJ2-5	14	CASSPGTSGETQYF	TGTGCCAGCAGTCCCGGGACTAGCGGAGAGACCCAGTACTTC
many	TRBV3-1	NA	TRBJ1-6	13	CASVKNSNSPLHF	TGTGCCAGCGTCAAAAATTCTAATTCACCCCTCCACTTT
NA	TRBV18	TRBD1	TRBJ2-1	14	CASSPKQGAGEQFF	TGTGCCAGCTCACCCAAACAGGGGGCTGGTGAGCAGTTCTTC
NA	TRBV5-6	TRBD1	TRBJ2-7	16	CASSFPGQILIYEQYF	TGTGCCAGCAGCTTCCCGGGACAGATTTTGATCTACGAGCAGTACTTC
many	TRBV5-6	NA	TRBJ2-2	14	CASSLGGGSGELFF	TGTGCCAGCAGCTTGGGAGGCGGATCCGGGGAGCTGTTTTTT
many	TRBV3-1	NA	TRBJ1-5	14	CASSQQPTNQPQHF	TGTGCCAGCAGCCAACAACCTACTAATCAGCCCCAGCATTTT
few	TRBV6-5	NA	TRBJ1-6	15	CATILTSSYNSPLHF	TGTGCCACCATACTGACGAGCTCCTATAATTCACCCCTCCACTTT
many	TRBV9	NA	TRBJ1-2	16	CASSVAAQGRPYGYTF	TGTGCCAGCAGCGTAGCAGCGCAGGGAAGACCTTATGGCTACACCTTC
many	TRBV3-1	NA	TRBJ2-3	14	CASSNGDGTDTQYF	TGTGCCAGCAGTAACGGGGACGGCACAGATACGCAGTATTTT
NA	TRBV29-1	TRBD1	TRBJ1-2	13	CSVTGGGVGGYTF	TGCAGCGTTACAGGGGGTGGTGTTGGTGGCTACACCTTC
many	TRBV6-2/TRBV6-3	NA	TRBJ2-1	22	CASSITLDRGRSLSGIYNEQFF	TGTGCCAGCAGTATAACCCTTGACAGGGGTCGGTCGTTGAGCGGGATTTACAATGAGCAGTTCTTC
many	TRBV7-3	TRBD2	TRBJ2-3	15	CASSLNGGRRDTQYF	TGTGCCAGCAGCTTAAACGGCGGGAGAAGAGATACGCAGTATTTT
many	TRBV6-1	TRBD1	TRBJ2-2	15	CASRSDRGHTGELFF	TGTGCCAGCAGATCGGACAGGGGGCACACCGGGGAGCTGTTTTTT
many	TRBV29-1	TRBD1	TRBJ2-5	15	CSVERQGDPWETQYF	TGCAGCGTTGAGAGACAGGGGGACCCTTGGGAGACCCAGTACTTC
NA	TRBV29-1	NA	TRBJ2-1	14	CSGDSRSSYNEQFF	TGCAGCGGCGACAGCCGCAGCTCCTACAATGAGCAGTTCTTC
many	TRBV4-3	NA	TRBJ2-2	18	CASSQGNAGDGNTGELFF	TGCGCCAGCAGCCAAGGGAACGCGGGCGATGGGAACACCGGGGAGCTGTTTTTT
NA	TRBV12-3/TRBV12-4	TRBD1	TRBJ1-2	14	CASSRFKGAYGYTF	TGTGCCAGCAGCCGTTTCAAGGGGGCGTATGGCTACACCTTC
many	TRBV20-1	NA	TRBJ2-1	14	CSVPGAGFINEQFF	TGCAGTGTCCCGGGCGCGGGTTTTATCAATGAGCAGTTCTTC
many	TRBV7-8	NA	TRBJ2-1	14	CASGDGGSHNEQFF	TGTGCCAGCGGAGACGGGGGTAGTCACAATGAGCAGTTCTTC
many	TRBV20-1	NA	TRBJ2-3	14	CSARRTASTDTQYF	TGCAGTGCTAGGAGGACTGCTAGCACAGATACGCAGTATTTT
many	TRBV12-3/TRBV12-4	NA	TRBJ2-5	14	CASSFMGVAETQYF	TGTGCCAGCAGTTTCATGGGGGTGGCAGAGACCCAGTACTTC
many	TRBV4-3	NA	TRBJ2-6	17	CASSQDSQGSGANVLTF	TGCGCCAGCAGCCAAGATTCCCAGGGTAGTGGGGCCAACGTCCTGACTTTC
NA	TRBV5-1	NA	TRBJ2-4	15	CASSSHGAGENIQYF	TGCGCCAGCAGCTCGCACGGGGCAGGGGAAAACATTCAGTACTTC
many	TRBV11-2	NA	TRBJ1-1	13	CASSAAVNTEAFF	TGTGCCAGCAGCGCGGCAGTGAACACTGAAGCTTTCTTT
many	TRBV20-1	NA	TRBJ2-5	14	CSARGRGSQETQYF	TGCAGTGCTAGAGGGAGAGGGAGCCAAGAGACCCAGTACTTC
NA	TRBV12-3/TRBV12-4	TRBD2	TRBJ2-1	15	CASCLAGGAWDDQFF	TGTGCCAGCTGCTTAGCGGGAGGGGCCTGGGATGATCAGTTCTTC
many	TRBV12-3/TRBV12-4	NA	TRBJ2-3	13	CASIHPTAGTQYF	TGTGCCAGCATCCACCCAACCGCGGGTACGCAGTATTTT
many	TRBV28	NA	TRBJ1-2	15	CASSLPGRENYGYTF	TGTGCCAGCAGTTTACCGGGGAGGGAAAACTATGGCTACACCTTC
few	TRBV7-6	NA	TRBJ2-1	14	CASSLVTVDNEQFF	TGTGCCAGCAGCTTAGTTACTGTGGATAATGAGCAGTTCTTC
many	TRBV5-1	NA	TRBJ2-7	15	CASSFSQGWLYEQYF	TGCGCCAGCAGCTTCTCGCAGGGGTGGTTATACGAGCAGTACTTC
NA	TRBV7-6	NA	TRBJ2-1	15	CASSRPGTTPDEQFF	TGTGCCAGCAGCCGCCCGGGAACTACTCCCGATGAGCAGTTCTTC
NA	TRBV12-3/TRBV12-4	NA	TRBJ1-1	16	CASSPMVLGHNTEAFF	TGTGCCAGCAGTCCCATGGTCTTGGGACATAACACTGAAGCTTTCTTT
few	TRBV20-1	TRBD2	TRBJ2-7	13	CSARGGLEAEQYF	TGCAGTGCTAGAGGGGGACTAGAGGCCGAGCAGTACTTC
NA	TRBV20-1	NA	TRBJ2-2	12	CSASEGTGELFF	TGCAGTGCTAGCGAAGGGACCGGGGAGCTGTTTTTT
many	TRBV6-2/TRBV6-3	NA	TRBJ2-6	15	CASHRASSGANVLTF	TGTGCCAGCCACCGGGCCTCCTCTGGGGCCAACGTCCTGACTTTC
NA	TRBV2	TRBD2	TRBJ2-1	15	CASTPTSGIVYEQFF	TGTGCCAGCACCCCGACTAGCGGGATTGTCTATGAGCAGTTCTTC
many	TRBV20-1	TRBD2	TRBJ2-1	16	CSATNQLAGVGNEQFF	TGCAGTGCTACAAACCAACTAGCGGGAGTAGGAAATGAGCAGTTCTTC
many	TRBV25-1	TRBD2	TRBJ2-1	16	CASSARTSGSRDEQFF	TGTGCCAGCAGTGCTAGGACTAGCGGGAGTAGGGATGAGCAGTTCTTC
many	TRBV20-1	TRBD2	TRBJ2-1	15	CSALASYGRRNEQFF	TGCAGTGCCCTGGCTTCCTACGGGAGGAGGAATGAGCAGTTCTTC
many	TRBV7-8	NA	TRBJ1-5	11	CASGRGSPQHF	TGTGCCAGCGGACGTGGGTCTCCCCAGCATTTT
many	TRBV4-3	TRBD2	TRBJ2-1	16	CASSQDASGSYNEQFF	TGCGCCAGCAGCCAAGATGCCAGCGGGAGTTACAATGAGCAGTTCTTC
many	TRBV12-3/TRBV12-4	NA	TRBJ2-1	14	CASSSDGAYNEQFF	TGTGCCAGCAGTTCGGACGGAGCCTACAATGAGCAGTTCTTC
many	TRBV7-6	NA	TRBJ2-1	14	CASSAGPKHNEQFF	TGTGCCAGCAGCGCTGGGCCCAAGCACAATGAGCAGTTCTTC
NA	TRBV19	NA	TRBJ2-2	15	CASSSSIGSYGELFF	TGTGCCAGTAGTAGTAGTATCGGGAGTTACGGGGAGCTGTTTTTT
many	TRBV12-3/TRBV12-4	TRBD1	TRBJ1-1	16	CASSFSDRGQYAEAFF	TGTGCCAGCAGTTTTTCGGACAGGGGCCAATACGCTGAAGCTTTCTTT
NA	TRBV20-1	TRBD1	TRBJ1-2	12	CSGGRDSGGYTF	TGCAGTGGGGGCCGGGACAGTGGTGGCTACACCTTC
many	TRBV7-8	TRBD2	TRBJ2-1	15	CASSLGLAGVDEQFF	TGTGCCAGCAGCCTCGGACTAGCGGGAGTTGATGAGCAGTTCTTC
NA	TRBV12-5	NA	TRBJ2-3	17	CASGLGISGQRADTQYF	TGTGCTAGTGGTTTGGGAATCTCGGGACAGCGGGCAGATACGCAGTATTTT